This T cell receptor (beta chain) was identified in a study of beta chain features in type 1 diabetes. Sequenced material consisted of expressed TCRB transcripts (all of the isolated RNA was reverse transcribed). Generated by immunoSEQ multiplex PCR, the TCRdb table keeps only in-frame clones and is missing some. This table has some 270,000 clones, approximately 8% appearing once. Points on this clone: As yet, its antigen is unknown. Relative to the germline gene, one junction end is altered; a read error may explain this.

The CDR3 length is 13 residues. The germline CDR1 and CDR2 sequences are MDHEN and SYDVKM. The study's findings and limits: VDJ junctions sequenced from type 1 diabetes patients showed fewer insertions and more deletions.

The V call is TRBV28, the J call TRBJ1-6; 7 bases fit TRBD1. This TCR was recovered from a young woman in good health. The sample consisted of central memory CD4+ T cells from blood. CDR3 in DNA: TGCGTCTCCTCCGGGACAGCCTATTCACCCCTCCACTTT. Translation gives CVSSGTAYSPLHF. The whole variable domain, filled in from reference TRBV28 and TRBJ1-6, reads DVKVTQSSRYLVKRTGEKVFLECVQDMDHENMFWYRQDPGLGLRLIYFSYDVKMKEKGDIPEGYSVSREKKERFSLILESASTNQTSMYLCVSSGTAYSPLHFGNGTRLTVT.